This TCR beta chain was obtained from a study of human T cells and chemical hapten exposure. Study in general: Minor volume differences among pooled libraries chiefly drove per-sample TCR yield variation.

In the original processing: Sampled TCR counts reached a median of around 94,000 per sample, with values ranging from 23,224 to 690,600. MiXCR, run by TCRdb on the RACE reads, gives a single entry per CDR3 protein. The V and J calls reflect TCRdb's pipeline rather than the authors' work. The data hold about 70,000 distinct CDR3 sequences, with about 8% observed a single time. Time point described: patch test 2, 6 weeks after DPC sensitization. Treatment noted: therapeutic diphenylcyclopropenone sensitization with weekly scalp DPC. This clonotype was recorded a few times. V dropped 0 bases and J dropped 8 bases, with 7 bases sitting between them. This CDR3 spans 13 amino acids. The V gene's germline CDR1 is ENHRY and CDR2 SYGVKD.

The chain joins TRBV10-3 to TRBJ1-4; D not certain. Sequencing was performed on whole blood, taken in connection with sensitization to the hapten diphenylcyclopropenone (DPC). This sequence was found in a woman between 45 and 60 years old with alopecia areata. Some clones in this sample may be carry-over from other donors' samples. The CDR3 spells CAISESLGEKLFF. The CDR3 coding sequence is TGTGCCATCAGTGAGTCTTTAGGGGAAAAACTGTTTTTT.